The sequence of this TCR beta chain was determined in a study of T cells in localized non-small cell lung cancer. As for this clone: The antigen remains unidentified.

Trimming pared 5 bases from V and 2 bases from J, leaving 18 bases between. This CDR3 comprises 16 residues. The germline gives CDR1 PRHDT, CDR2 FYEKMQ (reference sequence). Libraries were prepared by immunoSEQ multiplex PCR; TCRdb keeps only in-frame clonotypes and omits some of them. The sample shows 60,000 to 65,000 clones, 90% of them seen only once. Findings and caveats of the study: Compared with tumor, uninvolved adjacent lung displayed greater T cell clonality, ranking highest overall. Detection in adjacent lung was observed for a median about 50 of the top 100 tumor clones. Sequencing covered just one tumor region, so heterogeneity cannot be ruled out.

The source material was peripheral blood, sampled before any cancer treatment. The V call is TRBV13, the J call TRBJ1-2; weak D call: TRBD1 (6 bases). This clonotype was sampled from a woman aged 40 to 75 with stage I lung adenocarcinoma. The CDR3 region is CASSAGGGRMNYGYTF. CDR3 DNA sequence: TGTGCCAGCAGCGCGGGGGGGGGCAGGATGAACTATGGCTACACCTTC.